This TCR beta chain came from a study of blood T cell repertoires in COVID-19. Turning to the study itself: Samples taken during acute and convalescent COVID-19 were collected in the United States, Italy and Spain.

The CDR3 is made up of 13 amino acids. V lost 5 bases and J 5 bases, leaving 10 bases between the germline ends. Germline V lookup: CDR1 SNHLY, CDR2 FYNNEI. Sequencing was performed with immunoSEQ multiplex PCR; in TCRdb, only in-frame clones are kept and a portion is missing. The top ten clones hold 4.3% of a sample with under 500,000 clones, around 89% of them seen once. The source of this sequence is a woman in her twenties or thirties with acute or convalescent COVID-19. Sequenced sample: peripheral blood. The chain uses TRBV2 and TRBJ2-1; maybe TRBD1 (5 bases). The DNA of the CDR3 is TGTGCCAGCAGTTTTGACAGAGACAATGAGCAGTTCTTC. This translates into CASSFDRDNEQFF.